This section outlines one T cell receptor beta chain sequence together with its context. Its antigen is currently unknown. These data belong to a study of cytomegalovirus exposure and HLA in healthy donors. Study findings and constraints: With DRB1 most and HLA-C fewest, TCR association rates differed between HLA loci in a later analysis.

The PCR employed 60 Vbeta primers together with 13 Jbeta primers. Some clones are missing from TCRdb's copy, which holds only in-frame ones; the method was immunoSEQ multiplex PCR. The sample contains 150,000 to 200,000 clones, about 73% of which appear only once. This CDR3 contains 16 residues. Germline V lookup: CDR1 GTSNPN, CDR2 SVGIG (reference sequence). With 3 bases removed from V and 6 bases from J, the gap between germline ends came to 20 bases. The V and J genes are TRBV30 and TRBJ2-2; D is unclear. The sequencing sample was made of PBMCs. The sequence was collected from a woman between 50 and 59 years old in good health and CMV-seropositive. This CDR3 reads CAWRIKTPYNAGELFF. The CDR3 DNA reads as TGTGCCTGGAGAATCAAAACCCCCTATAATGCCGGGGAGCTGTTTTTT.